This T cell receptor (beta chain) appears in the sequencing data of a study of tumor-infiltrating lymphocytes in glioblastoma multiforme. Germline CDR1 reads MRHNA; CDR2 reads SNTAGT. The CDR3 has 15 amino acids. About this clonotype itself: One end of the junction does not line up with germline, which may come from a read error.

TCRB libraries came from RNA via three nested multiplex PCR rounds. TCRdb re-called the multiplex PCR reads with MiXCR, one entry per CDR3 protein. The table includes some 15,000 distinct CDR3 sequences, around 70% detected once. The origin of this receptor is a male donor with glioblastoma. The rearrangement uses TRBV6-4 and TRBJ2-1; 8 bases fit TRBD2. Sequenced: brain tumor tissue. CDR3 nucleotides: TGTGCCAGCAGCCCGAGTAGCGGGATTAGGAATGAGCGGTTCTTC. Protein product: CASSPSSGIRNERFF.